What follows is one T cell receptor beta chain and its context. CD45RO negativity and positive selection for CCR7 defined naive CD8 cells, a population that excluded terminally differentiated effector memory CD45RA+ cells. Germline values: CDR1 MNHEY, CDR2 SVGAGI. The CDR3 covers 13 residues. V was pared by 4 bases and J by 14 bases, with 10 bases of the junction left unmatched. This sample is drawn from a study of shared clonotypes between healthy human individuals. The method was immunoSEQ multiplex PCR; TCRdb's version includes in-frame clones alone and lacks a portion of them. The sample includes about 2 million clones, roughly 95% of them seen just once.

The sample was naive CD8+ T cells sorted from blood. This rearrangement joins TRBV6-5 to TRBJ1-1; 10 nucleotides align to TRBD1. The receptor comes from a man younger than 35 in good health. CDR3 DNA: TGTGCCAGCAGTTCCCAGTCCCGGGACAGGGGATTCTTT. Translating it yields CASSSQSRDRGFF.